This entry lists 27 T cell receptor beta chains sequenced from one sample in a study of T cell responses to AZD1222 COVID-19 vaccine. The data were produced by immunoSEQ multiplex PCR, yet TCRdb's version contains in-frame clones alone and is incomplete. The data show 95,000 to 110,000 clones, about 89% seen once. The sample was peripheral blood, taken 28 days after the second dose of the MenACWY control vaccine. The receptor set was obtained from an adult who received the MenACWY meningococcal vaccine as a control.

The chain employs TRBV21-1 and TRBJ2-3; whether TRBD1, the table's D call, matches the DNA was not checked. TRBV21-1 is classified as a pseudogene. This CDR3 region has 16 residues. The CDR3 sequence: CASRLRGQEGTDTQYF. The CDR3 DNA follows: TGTGCCAGCAGACTCAGGGGGCAGGAGGGCACAGATACGCAGTATTTT.

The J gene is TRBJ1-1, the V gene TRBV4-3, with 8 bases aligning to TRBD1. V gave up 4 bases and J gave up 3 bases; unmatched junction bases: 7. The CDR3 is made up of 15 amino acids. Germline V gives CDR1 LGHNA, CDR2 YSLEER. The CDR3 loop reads CASSPGTGEDTEAFF. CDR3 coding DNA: TGCGCCAGCAGCCCCGGGACAGGAGAAGACACTGAAGCTTTCTTT.

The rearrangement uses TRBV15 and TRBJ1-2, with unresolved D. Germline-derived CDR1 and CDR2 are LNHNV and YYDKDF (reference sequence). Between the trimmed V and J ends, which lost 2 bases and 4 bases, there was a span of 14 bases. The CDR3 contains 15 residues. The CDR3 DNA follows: TGTGCCACCAGCAGATACTCACCGGGGAGCTATGGCTACACCTTC. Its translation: CATSRYSPGSYGYTF.

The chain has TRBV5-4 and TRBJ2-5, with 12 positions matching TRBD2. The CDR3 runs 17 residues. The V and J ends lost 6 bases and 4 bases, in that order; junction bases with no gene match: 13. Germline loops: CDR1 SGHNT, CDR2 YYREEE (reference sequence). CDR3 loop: CASKRKTSGGLGETQYF. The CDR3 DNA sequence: TGTGCCAGCAAGAGAAAGACTAGCGGGGGACTAGGAGAGACCCAGTACTTC.

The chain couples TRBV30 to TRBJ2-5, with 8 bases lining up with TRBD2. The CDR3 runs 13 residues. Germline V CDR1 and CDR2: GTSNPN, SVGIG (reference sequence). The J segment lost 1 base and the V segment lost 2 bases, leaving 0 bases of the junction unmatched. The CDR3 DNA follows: TGTGCCTGGAGTCGGGGGGGCCAAGAGACCCAGTACTTC. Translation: CAWSRGGQETQYF.

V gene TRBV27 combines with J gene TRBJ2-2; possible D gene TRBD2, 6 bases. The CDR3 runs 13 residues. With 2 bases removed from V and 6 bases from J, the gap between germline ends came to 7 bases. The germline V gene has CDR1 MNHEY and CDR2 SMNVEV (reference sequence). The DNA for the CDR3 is TGTGCCAGCAGTTTACCGGGAGCCGGGGAGCTGTTTTTT. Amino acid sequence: CASSLPGAGELFF.

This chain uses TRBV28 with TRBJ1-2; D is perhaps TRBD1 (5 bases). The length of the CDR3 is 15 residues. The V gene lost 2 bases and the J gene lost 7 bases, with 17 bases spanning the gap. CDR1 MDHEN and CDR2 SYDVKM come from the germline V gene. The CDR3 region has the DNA TGTGCCAGCAGTTTAAACCCCGGGGGAGGTTTTGGCTACACCTTC. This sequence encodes CASSLNPGGGFGYTF.

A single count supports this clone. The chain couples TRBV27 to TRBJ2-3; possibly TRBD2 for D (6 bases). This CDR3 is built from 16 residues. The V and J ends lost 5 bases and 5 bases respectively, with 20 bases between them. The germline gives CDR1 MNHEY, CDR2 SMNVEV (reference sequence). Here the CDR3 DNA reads TGTGCCAGCAGTGCATATCTGGGTAGCGGCCAAGATACGCAGTATTTT. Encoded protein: CASSAYLGSGQDTQYF.

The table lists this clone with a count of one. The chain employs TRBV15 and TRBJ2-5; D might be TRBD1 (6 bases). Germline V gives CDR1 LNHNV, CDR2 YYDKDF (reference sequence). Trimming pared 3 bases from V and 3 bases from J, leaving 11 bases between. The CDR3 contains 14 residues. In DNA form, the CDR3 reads TGTGCCACCAGCAGGGAAAGACAGGAAGAGACCCAGTACTTC. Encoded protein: CATSRERQEETQYF.

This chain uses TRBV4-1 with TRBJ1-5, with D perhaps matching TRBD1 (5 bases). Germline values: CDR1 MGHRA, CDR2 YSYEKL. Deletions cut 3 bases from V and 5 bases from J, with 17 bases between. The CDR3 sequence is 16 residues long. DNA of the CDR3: TGCGCCAGCAGCCATGGGGGTTCAGGGTTCGATCAGCCCCAGCATTTT. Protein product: CASSHGGSGFDQPQHF.

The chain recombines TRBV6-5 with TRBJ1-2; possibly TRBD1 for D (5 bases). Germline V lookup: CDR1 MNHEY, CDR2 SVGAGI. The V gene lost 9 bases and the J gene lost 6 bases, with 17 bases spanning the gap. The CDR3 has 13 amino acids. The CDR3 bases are TGTGCCAGTGGGCGGGCCAGGGAGGATGGCTACACCTTC. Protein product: CASGRAREDGYTF.

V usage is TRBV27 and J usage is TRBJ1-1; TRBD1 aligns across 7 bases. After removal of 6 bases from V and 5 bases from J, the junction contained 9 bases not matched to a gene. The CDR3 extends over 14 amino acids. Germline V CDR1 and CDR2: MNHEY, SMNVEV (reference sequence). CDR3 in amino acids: CASRPLDRETEAFF. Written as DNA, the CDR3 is TGTGCCAGCAGACCTTTAGACAGGGAAACTGAAGCTTTCTTT.

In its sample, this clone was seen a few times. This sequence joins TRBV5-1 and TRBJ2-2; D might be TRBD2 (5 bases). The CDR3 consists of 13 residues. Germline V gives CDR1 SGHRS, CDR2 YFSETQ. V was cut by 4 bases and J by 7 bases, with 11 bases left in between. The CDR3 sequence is CASSTGSGGELFF. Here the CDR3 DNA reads TGCGCCAGCAGCACGGGATCCGGCGGGGAGCTGTTTTTT.

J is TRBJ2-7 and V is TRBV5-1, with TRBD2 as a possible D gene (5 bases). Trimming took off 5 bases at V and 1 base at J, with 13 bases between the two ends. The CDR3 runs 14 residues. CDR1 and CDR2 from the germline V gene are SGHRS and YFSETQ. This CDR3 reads CASRNEGASYEQYF. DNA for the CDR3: TGCGCCAGCAGAAACGAGGGAGCATCCTACGAGCAGTACTTC.

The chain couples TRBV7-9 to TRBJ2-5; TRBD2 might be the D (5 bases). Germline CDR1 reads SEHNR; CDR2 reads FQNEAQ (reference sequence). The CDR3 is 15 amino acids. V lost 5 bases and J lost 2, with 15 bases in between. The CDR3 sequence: CASSRRGGRQETQYF. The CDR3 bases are TGTGCCAGCAGCCGCCGGGGTGGCAGACAAGAGACCCAGTACTTC.

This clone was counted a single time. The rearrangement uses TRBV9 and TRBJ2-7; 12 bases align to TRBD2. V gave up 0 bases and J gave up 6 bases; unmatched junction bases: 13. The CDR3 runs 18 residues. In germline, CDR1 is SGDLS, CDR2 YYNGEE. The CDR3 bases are TGTGCCAGCAGCGTAGGTCCCCACCCAACTAGCGGGGGGATCGAGCAGTACTTC. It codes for CASSVGPHPTSGGIEQYF.

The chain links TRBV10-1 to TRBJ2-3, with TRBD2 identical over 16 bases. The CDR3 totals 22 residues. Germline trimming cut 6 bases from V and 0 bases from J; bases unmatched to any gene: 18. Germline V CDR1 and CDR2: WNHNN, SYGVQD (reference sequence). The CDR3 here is CASSAGTSGGATILFSTDTQYF. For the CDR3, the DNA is TGCGCCAGCAGCGCCGGGACTAGCGGGGGGGCGACGATTCTTTTTAGCACAGATACGCAGTATTTT.

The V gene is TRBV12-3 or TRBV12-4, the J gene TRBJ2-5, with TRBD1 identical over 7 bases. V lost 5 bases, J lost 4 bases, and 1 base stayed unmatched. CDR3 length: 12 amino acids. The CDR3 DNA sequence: TGTGCCAGCAGTGCAGGGGGAGAGACCCAGTACTTC. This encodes CASSAGGETQYF.

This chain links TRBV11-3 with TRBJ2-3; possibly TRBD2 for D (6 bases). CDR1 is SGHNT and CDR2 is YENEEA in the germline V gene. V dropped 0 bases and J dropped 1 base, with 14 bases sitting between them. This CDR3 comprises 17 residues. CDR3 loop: CASSLEPGGFGTDTQYF. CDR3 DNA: TGTGCCAGCAGCTTAGAGCCCGGAGGGTTCGGCACAGATACGCAGTATTTT.

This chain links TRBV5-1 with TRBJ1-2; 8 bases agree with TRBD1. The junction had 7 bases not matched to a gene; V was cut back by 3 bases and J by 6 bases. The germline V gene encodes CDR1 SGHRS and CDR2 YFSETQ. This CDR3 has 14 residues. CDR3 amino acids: CASSSGQGPNGYTF. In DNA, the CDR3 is TGCGCCAGCAGCTCCGGACAGGGCCCGAATGGCTACACCTTC.

CDR3 loop: CASSDRNYGYTF. CDR3 nucleotide sequence: TGTGCCAGCAGCGATAGAAACTATGGCTACACCTTC. V is TRBV6-5 and J is TRBJ1-2; D remains unclear. This CDR3 contains 12 residues. Looked up from germline, CDR1 is MNHEY and CDR2 is SVGAGI. V was shortened by 6 bases and J by 2 bases, with 7 bases between the two germline ends.

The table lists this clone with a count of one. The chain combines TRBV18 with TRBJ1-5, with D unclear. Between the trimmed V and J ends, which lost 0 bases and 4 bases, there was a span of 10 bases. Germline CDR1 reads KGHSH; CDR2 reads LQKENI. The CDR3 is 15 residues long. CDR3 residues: CASSPPGLGNQPQHF. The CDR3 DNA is TGTGCCAGCTCACCACCGGGCTTAGGGAATCAGCCCCAGCATTTT.

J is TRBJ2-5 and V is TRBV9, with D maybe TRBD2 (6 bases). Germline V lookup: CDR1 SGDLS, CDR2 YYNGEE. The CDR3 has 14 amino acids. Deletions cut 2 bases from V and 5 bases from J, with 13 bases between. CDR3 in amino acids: CASSVGGYSETQYF. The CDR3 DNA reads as TGTGCCAGCAGCGTTGGGGGGTATTCTGAGACCCAGTACTTC.

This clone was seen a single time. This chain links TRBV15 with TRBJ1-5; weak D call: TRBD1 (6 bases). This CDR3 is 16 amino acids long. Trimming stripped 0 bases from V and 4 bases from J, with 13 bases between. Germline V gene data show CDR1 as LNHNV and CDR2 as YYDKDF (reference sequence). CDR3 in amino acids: CATSRDKAGANQPQHF. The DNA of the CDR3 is TGTGCCACCAGCAGAGATAAGGCAGGGGCTAATCAGCCCCAGCATTTT. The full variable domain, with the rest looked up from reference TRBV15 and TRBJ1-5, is DAMVIQNPRYQVTQFGKPVTLSCSQTLNHNVMYWYQQKSSQAPKLLFHYYDKDFNNEADTPDNFQSRRPNTSFCFLDIRSPGLGDTAMYLCATSRDKAGANQPQHFGDGTRLSIL.

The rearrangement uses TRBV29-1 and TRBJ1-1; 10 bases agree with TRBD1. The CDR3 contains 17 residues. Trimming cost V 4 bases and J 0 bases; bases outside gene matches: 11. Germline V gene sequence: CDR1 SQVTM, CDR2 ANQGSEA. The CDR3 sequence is CSVVGLPGQGLNTEAFF. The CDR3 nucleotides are TGCAGCGTTGTAGGGTTACCGGGACAGGGGCTGAACACTGAAGCTTTCTTT.

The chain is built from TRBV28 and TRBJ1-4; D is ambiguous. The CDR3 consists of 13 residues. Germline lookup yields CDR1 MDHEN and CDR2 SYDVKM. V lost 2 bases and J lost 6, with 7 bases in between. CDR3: CASSLSGDEKLFF. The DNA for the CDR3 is TGTGCCAGCAGTTTAAGTGGGGATGAAAAACTGTTTTTT.

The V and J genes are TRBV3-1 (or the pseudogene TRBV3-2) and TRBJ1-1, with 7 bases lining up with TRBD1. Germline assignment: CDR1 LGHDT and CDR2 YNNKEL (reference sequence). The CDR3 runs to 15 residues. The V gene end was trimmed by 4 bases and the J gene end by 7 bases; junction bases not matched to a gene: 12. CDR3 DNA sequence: TGTGCCAGCAGCCGCCTCCGGGACAGAACCGTTGAAGCTTTCTTT. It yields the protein CASSRLRDRTVEAFF.